One TCR beta chain is described in this entry. Antigen specificity is unknown. The sample originates from a study of shared clonotypes between healthy human individuals. Sorted-subset replicate PCRs used about 0.2 ug DNA, approximately 33,000 T cell genomes. Some clones are missing from TCRdb's copy, which holds only in-frame ones; the method was immunoSEQ multiplex PCR. This table holds about 2 million clones, roughly 95% found once. Study-level results: A reduction in generation probabilities was seen for non-shared clonotypes relative to those shared by all four donors.

CDR1 and CDR2 (germline): SGHTA, FQGNSA. V gave up 8 bases and J gave up 0 bases, with 9 bases separating them. The CDR3 consists of 13 residues. The chain has TRBV7-2 and TRBJ2-3, with D maybe TRBD2 (7 bases). The sequenced sample was naive CD4+ T cells sorted from blood. Described subset: CD45RA+ positively selected. The receptor was isolated from a man aged 18-30 years in good health. The CDR3 sequence: CASWGGSTDTQYF. The CDR3 DNA reads TGTGCCAGCTGGGGGGGCAGCACAGATACGCAGTATTTT.